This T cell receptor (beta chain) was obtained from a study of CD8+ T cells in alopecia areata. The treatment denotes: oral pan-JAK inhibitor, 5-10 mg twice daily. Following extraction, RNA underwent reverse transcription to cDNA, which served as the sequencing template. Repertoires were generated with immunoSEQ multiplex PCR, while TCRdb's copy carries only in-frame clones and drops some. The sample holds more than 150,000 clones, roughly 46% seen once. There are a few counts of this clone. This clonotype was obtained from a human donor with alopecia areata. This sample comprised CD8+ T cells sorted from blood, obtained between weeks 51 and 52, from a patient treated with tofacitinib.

DNA for the CDR3: TGTGCCAGCAGCCCTGGATACACCGGGGAGCTGTTTTTT. Translated: CASSPGYTGELFF. The rearrangement links TRBV7-9 to TRBJ2-2; no definite D call. Trimming removed 5 bases from V and 3 bases from J, with 7 bases in between. Looked up from germline, CDR1 is SEHNR and CDR2 is FQNEAQ (reference sequence). The CDR3 runs to 13 residues.